The rows below give T cell receptor beta chains drawn from one sample of a study of cytomegalovirus exposure and HLA in healthy donors. Clones were sequenced by immunoSEQ multiplex PCR, and TCRdb holds only the in-frame ones, with some missing. The sample lists around 64,000 clones, around 76% seen once, with over 20% in the top ten. The sequenced material came from PBMCs. The receptors derive from a woman in her twenties or thirties in good health and CMV-seropositive. Each CDR3 is given with its conserved first and last residue. The D gene is left open where the match is weak. Size is omitted from some rows. Given values are once, few, many or a class for expanded clones.

D: TRBD1
size: -
J: TRBJ1-1
V: TRBV7-9
CDR3: CASSPGDRGVNMNTEAFF
DNA: TGTGCCAGCAGCCCGGGGGACAGGGGCGTGAATATGAACACTGAAGCTTTCTTT

D: -
size: -
J: TRBJ2-2
V: TRBV7-8
CDR3: CASSLREVANTGELFF
DNA: TGTGCCAGCAGCCTCCGGGAAGTTGCGAACACCGGGGAGCTGTTTTTT

D: TRBD1
size: -
J: TRBJ2-3
V: TRBV28
CDR3: CASSLKGAFTQYF
DNA: TGTGCCAGCAGTTTAAAGGGGGCATTTACGCAGTATTTT

D: -
size: -
J: TRBJ2-7
V: TRBV27
CDR3: CASSSRGTNEQYF
DNA: TGTGCCAGCAGTTCGAGGGGGACTAACGAGCAGTACTTC

D: -
size: -
J: TRBJ2-7
V: TRBV18
CDR3: CASSPPREPYEQYF
DNA: TGTGCCAGCTCACCACCCAGGGAACCCTACGAGCAGTACTTC

D: TRBD1
size: -
J: TRBJ2-1
V: TRBV2
CDR3: CASRVDRVNNEQFF
DNA: TGTGCCAGCAGGGTGGACAGGGTAAATAATGAGCAGTTCTTC

D: TRBD1
size: once
J: TRBJ2-7
V: TRBV29-1
CDR3: CSVTFGGQGSYEQYF
DNA: TGCAGCGTCACTTTCGGAGGACAGGGGAGCTACGAGCAGTACTTC

D: -
size: -
J: TRBJ2-7
V: TRBV29-1
CDR3: CSVVGRRSYEQYF
DNA: TGCAGCGTTGTTGGAAGGAGATCATACGAGCAGTACTTC

D: TRBD2
size: -
J: TRBJ2-1
V: TRBV4-2
CDR3: CASSQEASGYYNEQFF
DNA: TGTGCCAGCAGCCAAGAAGCTAGCGGGTATTACAATGAGCAGTTCTTC

D: -
size: few
J: TRBJ1-3
V: TRBV30
CDR3: CAWSLTGGSTNTIYF
DNA: TGTGCCTGGAGTTTAACAGGAGGGAGTACAAACACCATATATTTT

D: TRBD2
size: -
J: TRBJ2-1
V: TRBV5-1
CDR3: CASSQPGLARGGQFF
DNA: TGCGCCAGCAGCCAACCGGGACTAGCGAGGGGAGGGCAGTTCTTC

D: -
size: -
J: TRBJ2-1
V: TRBV6-6
CDR3: CASSYSSVENEQFF
DNA: TGTGCCAGCAGTTACTCGAGCGTTGAGAATGAGCAGTTCTTC

D: -
size: -
J: TRBJ2-1
V: TRBV28
CDR3: CASSPNGQPYNEQFF
DNA: TGTGCCAGCAGTCCGAACGGACAGCCCTACAATGAGCAGTTCTTC

D: TRBD1
size: once
J: TRBJ2-7
V: TRBV5-1
CDR3: CASSLWTGGIYEQYF
DNA: TGCGCCAGCAGCTTATGGACAGGGGGGATCTACGAGCAGTACTTC

D: TRBD1
size: -
J: TRBJ1-4
V: TRBV30
CDR3: CAWASFTTGRNEKLFF
DNA: TGTGCCTGGGCTTCCTTTACGACAGGGAGGAATGAAAAACTGTTTTTT

D: TRBD2
size: -
J: TRBJ2-3
V: TRBV7-9
CDR3: CASIRGESRTDTQYF
DNA: TGTGCCAGCATTCGGGGGGAGTCACGCACAGATACGCAGTATTTT

D: -
size: -
J: TRBJ2-3
V: TRBV19
CDR3: CASSINPGTDTQYF
DNA: TGTGCCAGTAGTATAAACCCGGGCACAGATACGCAGTATTTT

D: -
size: -
J: TRBJ2-7
V: TRBV19
CDR3: CASSPAQGFREQYF
DNA: TGTGCCAGTAGCCCCGCCCAGGGGTTCAGGGAGCAGTACTTC

D: -
size: -
J: TRBJ2-7
V: TRBV30
CDR3: CAWMTAGTYEQYF
DNA: TGTGCCTGGATGACAGCCGGAACCTACGAGCAGTACTTC

D: TRBD2
size: once
J: TRBJ2-1
V: TRBV2
CDR3: CASRRLANEQFF
DNA: TGTGCCAGCAGGCGACTAGCAAATGAGCAGTTCTTC